Listed below are T cell receptor beta chains from one sample, sequenced in a study of cytomegalovirus exposure and HLA in healthy donors. The assay was immunoSEQ multiplex PCR, and TCRdb's table has in-frame clones only and misses some. In the table there are more than 50,000 clones, less than 90% of which are singletons. Sequencing was carried out using PBMCs. All receptors come from a female donor in good health and CMV-seronegative. Both conserved end residues are part of each CDR3. A D gene is named only where the DNA matches it firmly. Rows give clone size only sometimes, using once, few, many, or a class for an expanded clone.

abundance	v_gene	j_gene	d_gene	CDR3nt	CDR3aa
.	TRBV6-5	TRBJ2-2	.	TGTGCCAGCAGCTGGGGCCCCGAAACCGGGGAGCTGTTTTTT	CASSWGPETGELFF
.	TRBV7-2	TRBJ1-6	TRBD1	TGTGCCAGCAGCTTAGGGATTCGACAGGGAAGCTCCTATAATTCACCCCTCCACTTT	CASSLGIRQGSSYNSPLHF
.	TRBV14	TRBJ2-3	TRBD2	TGTGCCAGCAGCCACTGGACTAGCACTCACACAGATACGCAGTATTTT	CASSHWTSTHTDTQYF
.	TRBV27	TRBJ2-5	.	TGTGCCAGCACCGCCCCGGGGAGGGGGGGTGAGACCCAGTACTTC	CASTAPGRGGETQYF
.	TRBV19	TRBJ2-3	.	TGTGCCAGTAGTATAGGGCGGATAGATACGCAGTATTTT	CASSIGRIDTQYF
.	TRBV23-1	TRBJ2-3	.	TGCGCCAGCATCGCAGGTACAGATACGCAGTATTTT	CASIAGTDTQYF
.	TRBV6-5	TRBJ1-1	TRBD1	TGTGCCAGCACCGACAGGGTTGACACTGAAGCTTTCTTT	CASTDRVDTEAFF
.	TRBV25-1	TRBJ2-7	TRBD1	TGTGCCAGCAGTGAATATTCCGGGACAGGCAGCACCTACGAGCAGTACTTC	CASSEYSGTGSTYEQYF
.	TRBV2	TRBJ2-7	TRBD2	TGTGCCAGCAGTGAAGACGCCCCCAGATCAAATAGCGGGAGGAGCTCCTACGAGCAGTACTTC	CASSEDAPRSNSGRSSYEQYF
.	TRBV5-1	TRBJ2-1	TRBD2	TGCGCCAGCAGCCGCCCGGTAGCGGGCTCCTACAATGAGCAGTTCTTC	CASSRPVAGSYNEQFF
.	TRBV5-1	TRBJ2-5	.	TGCGCCAGCAGCACCAGGGGAGGGCAAGAGACCCAGTACTTC	CASSTRGGQETQYF
.	TRBV7-2	TRBJ2-7	TRBD1	TGTGCCAGCAGCTCGGGCGGACAGGGCCGCTACGAGCAGTACTTC	CASSSGGQGRYEQYF
.	TRBV28	TRBJ2-7	.	TGTGCCAGCAGTTTATCCTACGTCCCCTACGAGCAGTACTTC	CASSLSYVPYEQYF
.	TRBV6-1	TRBJ2-1	TRBD1	TGTGCCAGCAGTGAGGTAGGGACAGGGACGCCGGATGAGCAGTTCTTC	CASSEVGTGTPDEQFF
once	TRBV7-2	TRBJ2-7	.	TGTGCCAGCAGCTTAGGGCAGGCCTCCTACGAGCAGTACTTC	CASSLGQASYEQYF
.	TRBV25-1	TRBJ2-5	.	TGTGCCAGCACTGCGAGGGGGGGAGGGGAGACCCAGTACTTC	CASTARGGGETQYF
once	TRBV2	TRBJ1-6	.	TGTGCCAGCATTCTCAGGGGAAATTCACCCCTCCACTTT	CASILRGNSPLHF
.	TRBV5-4	TRBJ2-1	TRBD2	TGTGCCAGCAGCTTGACTAGCGGGGGCCTCGTTCGGGAGCAGTTCTTC	CASSLTSGGLVREQFF
.	TRBV7-2	TRBJ1-3	.	TGTGCCAGCAGCTTGGCCTACAGCTCTGGAAACACCATATATTTT	CASSLAYSSGNTIYF
.	TRBV27	TRBJ2-7	TRBD2	TGTGCCAGCAGATCGGGACTAGCGAGATCCTACGAGCAGTACTTC	CASRSGLARSYEQYF
once	TRBV7-6	TRBJ1-3	.	TGTGCCAGCAGCTTACTGTCTTCTGGAAACACCATATATTTT	CASSLLSSGNTIYF
.	TRBV4-1	TRBJ2-1	.	TGCGCCAGCAGCCAAGTTCGGCCGGACTCGAGCTCCTACAATGAGCAGTTCTTC	CASSQVRPDSSSYNEQFF
.	TRBV6-6	TRBJ2-2	TRBD2	TGTGCCAGCAGCTCGGGACTAGCGGGGGGGGAGCTGTTTTTT	CASSSGLAGGELFF
.	TRBV12-5	TRBJ1-4	.	TGTGCTAGTCGAGCTACCGGGACACTAGATGAAAAACTGTTTTTT	CASRATGTLDEKLFF
.	TRBV2	TRBJ2-6	.	TGTGCCATTGCGGGAGTAAGGGGGGTCAACGTCCTGACTTTC	CAIAGVRGVNVLTF
few	TRBV11-2	TRBJ2-2	TRBD1	TGTGCCAGCAGCCAGAACAGGGGGCGCTCGGGGGGGGAGCTGTTTTTT	CASSQNRGRSGGELFF
.	TRBV5-1	TRBJ2-5	.	TGCGCCAGCAGCTTGGGGGGGGAAGAGACCCAGTACTTC	CASSLGGEETQYF
.	TRBV19	TRBJ1-2	.	TGTGCCAGTATACGAGGAGGGGTCAACGGGGATGGCTACACCTTC	CASIRGGVNGDGYTF
.	TRBV5-4	TRBJ1-2	.	TGTGCCAGCAGCCTGACAGATAACTATGGCTACACCTTC	CASSLTDNYGYTF
.	TRBV6-5	TRBJ1-2	TRBD1	TGTGCCAGCAGTTACGCGACAGGGGACGGCTATGGCTACACCTTC	CASSYATGDGYGYTF
once	TRBV6-5	TRBJ2-5	.	TGTGCCAGCAGTTACTCCGCAGGGCGAGAGACCCAGTACTTC	CASSYSAGRETQYF
.	TRBV7-9	TRBJ2-1	TRBD1	TGTGCCAGCAGCTTAATGGGACAGGGTGTATATGAGCAGTTCTTC	CASSLMGQGVYEQFF
few	TRBV9	TRBJ1-1	.	TGTGCCAGCAGCGTAGCCGTGAACACTGAAGCTTTCTTT	CASSVAVNTEAFF
.	TRBV18	TRBJ1-2	TRBD1	TGTGCCAGCTCACCGACCGGGACAGGGAACTCTCGAACCTATGGCTACACCTTC	CASSPTGTGNSRTYGYTF
.	TRBV5-1	TRBJ2-1	TRBD2	TGCGCCAGCAGCCCGGGACTAGCGGGCTACCCCTCCTACAATGAGCAGTTCTTC	CASSPGLAGYPSYNEQFF
.	TRBV11-2	TRBJ2-3	TRBD2	TGTGCCAGCAGCCCAGGGACTAGCGGCCCTAGCACAGATACGCAGTATTTT	CASSPGTSGPSTDTQYF
.	TRBV4-1	TRBJ2-3	TRBD2	TGCGCCAGCAGCCAACAACTAGCGGGAGCGGGTGATACGCAGTATTTT	CASSQQLAGAGDTQYF
.	TRBV6-5	TRBJ2-7	.	TGTGCCAGCAGTTGGGACACCTACGAGCAGTACTTC	CASSWDTYEQYF
.	TRBV6-6	TRBJ2-7	.	TGTGCCAGCAGTTTTCAGGGCAACTACGAGCAGTACTTC	CASSFQGNYEQYF
.	TRBV27	TRBJ2-7	TRBD2	TGTGCCAGCAGTCCCACGGGACTAGCCAACGAGCAGTACTTC	CASSPTGLANEQYF